The rows below give T cell receptor beta chains drawn from one sample of a study of regulatory T cells in long-lasting Graves disease. TCRdb used MiXCR to reprocess the multiplex PCR reads, holding one entry per CDR3 protein. The sample comprises over 300,000 distinct CDR3 sequences, roughly a sixth of which are singletons, and 20% to 25% rests with the top ten. The sample consisted of peripheral blood mononuclear cells (PBMCs), taken at new diagnosis, from a patient treated with antithyroid drugs. All receptors derive from a female donor with Graves disease. Each CDR3 is given with its conserved first and last residue. A D gene is named only where the DNA matches it firmly. The listing skips clone size in some rows; elsewhere it reads once, few, many or a size class.

-,TRBV19,TRBJ1-4,-,TGTGCCAGTAGGGTCCGTGGAGCGGCAACTAATGAAAAACTGTTTTTT,CASRVRGAATNEKLFF
TRBD2,TRBV11-2,TRBJ2-7,many,TGTGCCAGCAGCTTAGATCGAGGGACTAGCGGCTCCTACGAGCAGTACTTC,CASSLDRGTSGSYEQYF
TRBD1,TRBV5-1,TRBJ2-1,many,TGCGCCAGCAGCTTCCTCGAACAGGGGAAGGAGCAGTTCTTC,CASSFLEQGKEQFF
-,TRBV7-2,TRBJ1-1,many,TGTGCCAGCAGCCCCAGGGTACCACTCCTTAACACTGAAGCTTTCTTT,CASSPRVPLLNTEAFF
-,TRBV6-9,TRBJ1-1,-,TGTGCCAGCCGTTGGGGGCTGAACACTGAAGCTTTCTTT,CASRWGLNTEAFF
-,TRBV5-1,TRBJ2-5,many,TGCGCCAGCAGCCGACTTCCCAGGTTTGGGGGAGGGACCCAGTACTTC,CASSRLPRFGGGTQYF
TRBD1,TRBV6-1,TRBJ2-7,many,TGTGCCAGCAGTGAATATGGGACAGCTGTCTACGAGCAGTACTTC,CASSEYGTAVYEQYF
-,TRBV20-1,TRBJ2-7,many,TGCAGTGCTGCCTCAGGGAGCTCCTACGAGCAGTACTTC,CSAASGSSYEQYF
-,TRBV6-6,TRBJ2-5,many,TGTGCCAGCAGTTACTCGCGAGGAGTGGAGACCCAGTACTTC,CASSYSRGVETQYF
-,TRBV29-1,TRBJ2-1,-,TGCAGCGTTGGGGGGTCGGACCTCTACTACAATGAGCAGTTCTTC,CSVGGSDLYYNEQFF
TRBD1,TRBV27,TRBJ1-1,few,TGTGCCAGCAGCAACCTAATCAACAGGGGAAGGAACACTGAAGCTTTCTTT,CASSNLINRGRNTEAFF
TRBD1,TRBV12-3/TRBV12-4,TRBJ1-1,many,TGTGCCAGCAGTCCCTTGACAGGGGGTCGGAGCACTGAAGCTTTCTTT,CASSPLTGGRSTEAFF
TRBD2,TRBV7-2,TRBJ2-7,-,TGTGCCAGCAGCTTAGCTCTAGCGGTTGCCTACGAGCAGTACTTC,CASSLALAVAYEQYF
-,TRBV20-1,TRBJ1-2,many,TGCAGTGCTAGAGAGGTAGCAGAGTACTATGGCTACACCTTC,CSAREVAEYYGYTF
-,TRBV11-1,TRBJ2-7,many,TGTGCCAGCAGCTCAACTCTCCGGGAGCAGTACTTC,CASSSTLREQYF
-,TRBV4-1,TRBJ1-1,many,TGCGCCAGCAGCCAAGAAAAACAGGGTAACACTGAAGCTTTCTTT,CASSQEKQGNTEAFF
TRBD1,TRBV30,TRBJ2-1,-,TGTGCCTGGAGTGTACTGAGGGGGAGACAGGGCGTCTACAATGAGCAGTTCTTC,CAWSVLRGRQGVYNEQFF
TRBD2,TRBV7-9,TRBJ2-3,-,TGTGCCAGCAGCCCTCCTAGCGGGAGTATAGCTGATACGCAGTATTTT,CASSPPSGSIADTQYF
-,TRBV12-3/TRBV12-4,TRBJ2-7,-,TGTGCCAGCAGTTTTGACAGTTCCTACGAGCAGTACTTC,CASSFDSSYEQYF
-,TRBV5-1,TRBJ1-2,many,TGCGCCAGCACGGGCGGGGATGGCTACACCTTC,CASTGGDGYTF
TRBD2,TRBV12-5,TRBJ2-2,few,TGTGCTAGTGGCGGGACTAGCGGGGGGACCGGGGAGCTGTTTTTT,CASGGTSGGTGELFF
-,TRBV30,TRBJ1-5,many,TGTGCCTGGAGTGAAGGGGTTTTGGGCAATCAGCCCCAGCATTTT,CAWSEGVLGNQPQHF
-,TRBV11-1,TRBJ2-1,-,TGTGCCAGCAGCCCCGACCACGTGCAGAATGAGCAGTTCTTC,CASSPDHVQNEQFF
-,TRBV28,TRBJ2-2,many,TGTGCCAGCAGTTCTTTGGGAACCGGGGAGCTGTTTTTT,CASSSLGTGELFF
TRBD2,TRBV5-1,TRBJ2-1,-,TGCGCCAGCAGCTTGATGGGGGAGGGCCTAAATGAGCAGTTCTTC,CASSLMGEGLNEQFF